The rows below give T cell receptor beta chains drawn from one sample of a study of molecular identifiers for immune sequencing clone quantification. MiXCR was run by TCRdb on the PCR reads, yielding one entry per CDR3 protein. The table records some 680,000 distinct CDR3 sequences, roughly 25% of them present only once. The specimen sequenced was naive CD8+ T cells from blood, with Jurkat cell RNA spiked in. The receptor source for this set is a human donor in good health. Some libraries in this study had Jurkat cell RNA spiked in. Each CDR3 is given with its conserved first and last residue. A D gene is named only where the DNA matches it firmly. Clone size appears in some rows only: once, few, many, or a class for an expanded clone.

.	TRBV5-1	many	TRBJ2-3	CASSPGKSSADTQYF	TGCGCCAGCAGCCCCGGGAAATCTAGCGCAGATACGCAGTATTTT
.	TRBV5-1	many	TRBJ2-7	CASRQGNPYEQYF	TGCGCCAGCAGACAGGGAAACCCCTACGAGCAGTACTTC
.	TRBV19	few	TRBJ1-1	CPSLGETEAFF	TGCCCCTCACTGGGGGAAACTGAAGCTTTCTTT
.	TRBV9	.	TRBJ2-5	CASSVDNSLGGETQYF	TGTGCCAGCAGCGTAGATAACAGTCTCGGGGGAGAGACCCAGTACTTC
.	TRBV3-1	few	TRBJ1-2	CASSPPRREANYGYTF	TGTGCCAGCAGCCCTCCCAGGCGGGAGGCTAACTATGGCTACACCTTC
TRBD2	TRBV4-1	many	TRBJ2-3	CASRQTSGLTDTQYF	TGCGCCAGCAGACAGACTAGCGGGCTCACAGATACGCAGTATTTT
.	TRBV27	.	TRBJ2-1	CASSSLATYNEQFF	TGTGCCAGCAGTAGTCTAGCGACCTACAATGAGCAGTTCTTC
TRBD1	TRBV12-3/TRBV12-4	.	TRBJ1-2	CASSLVGGAEGYTF	TGTGCCAGCAGTTTAGTAGGGGGCGCTGAGGGCTACACCTTC
.	TRBV28	many	TRBJ1-1	CASSSTGYTEAFF	TGTGCCAGCAGTTCCACAGGGTACACTGAAGCTTTCTTT
TRBD2	TRBV13	.	TRBJ2-3	CASSPPAGEGGTDTQYF	TGTGCCAGCAGCCCGCCAGCAGGTGAGGGAGGGACAGATACGCAGTATTTT
.	TRBV12-3/TRBV12-4	.	TRBJ2-1	CASSFYGGGPSEQFF	TGTGCCAGCAGTTTTTATGGGGGGGGGCCGAGTGAGCAGTTCTTC
TRBD1	TRBV12-3/TRBV12-4	many	TRBJ1-1	CASSTGTANTEAFF	TGTGCCAGCAGCACCGGGACAGCGAACACTGAAGCTTTCTTT
.	TRBV12-3/TRBV12-4	many	TRBJ2-4	CASSNAGLPGDIQYF	TGTGCCAGCAGTAATGCCGGACTACCCGGGGACATTCAGTACTTC
.	TRBV6-1	.	TRBJ2-7	CASSARGPSSAPYF	TGTGCCAGCAGCGCCCGGGGCCCATCCTCCGCGCCGTACTTC
TRBD2	TRBV25-1	.	TRBJ2-2	CASSKGLAEHTGELFF	TGTGCCAGCAGTAAGGGACTAGCGGAGCACACCGGGGAGCTGTTTTTT
TRBD2	TRBV12-3/TRBV12-4	many	TRBJ2-7	CASSGGGLAAEQYF	TGTGCCAGCAGTGGAGGGGGACTAGCTGCCGAGCAGTACTTC
.	TRBV27	.	TRBJ1-2	CASSLGEDYGYTF	TGTGCCAGCAGTTTGGGGGAGGATTATGGCTACACCTTC
.	TRBV4-1	many	TRBJ1-5	CASSQELGRGQPQHF	TGCGCCAGCAGCCAAGAACTAGGTAGGGGTCAGCCCCAGCATTTT
TRBD2	TRBV9	many	TRBJ2-5	CASSVVERGLETQYF	TGTGCCAGCAGCGTAGTCGAGCGGGGATTGGAGACCCAGTACTTC
.	TRBV4-3	many	TRBJ2-1	CASSQDRFGSYNEQFF	TGCGCCAGCAGCCAAGATAGGTTCGGGTCCTACAATGAGCAGTTCTTC
TRBD2	TRBV29-1	.	TRBJ2-3	CSVEDRLAGIDTQYF	TGCAGCGTTGAAGATCGACTAGCGGGAATCGATACGCAGTATTTT
TRBD2	TRBV6-6	many	TRBJ2-3	CASSYVAGGPTDTQYF	TGTGCCAGCAGTTATGTCGCGGGAGGCCCCACAGATACGCAGTATTTT
.	TRBV19	few	TRBJ2-3	CASSIWVSTDTQYF	TGTGCCAGTAGTATATGGGTTAGCACAGATACGCAGTATTTT
.	TRBV27	many	TRBJ1-1	CASILTLTGANTEAFF	TGTGCCAGCATCCTCACCCTCACGGGAGCGAACACTGAAGCTTTCTTT
.	TRBV5-1	few	TRBJ2-1	CASSLDGGWEQFF	TGCGCCAGCAGCTTGGATGGGGGCTGGGAGCAGTTCTTC
.	TRBV9	few	TRBJ2-7	CASSIHSGTQSYEQYF	TGTGCCAGCAGCATCCACTCCGGGACACAGTCCTACGAGCAGTACTTC
.	TRBV11-1	.	TRBJ1-1	CASSLSRGSTEAFF	TGTGCCAGCAGCTTGTCCAGGGGCAGCACTGAAGCTTTCTTT
.	TRBV9	many	TRBJ2-3	CASSTASNGDTDTQYF	TGTGCCAGCAGCACCGCGTCGAACGGGGACACAGATACGCAGTATTTT
TRBD1	TRBV4-3	many	TRBJ1-1	CASSQVTGDSEAFF	TGCGCCAGCAGCCAAGTGACAGGGGACAGTGAAGCTTTCTTT
.	TRBV27	.	TRBJ1-6	CASSLWSYNSPLHF	TGTGCCAGCAGTTTATGGTCCTATAATTCACCCCTCCACTTT
TRBD1	TRBV6-5	.	TRBJ2-1	CASSYYAGGRDNEQFF	TGTGCCAGCAGTTACTATGCAGGGGGTAGGGACAATGAGCAGTTCTTC
TRBD2	TRBV4-2	.	TRBJ2-7	CASSQELADYEQYF	TGTGCCAGCAGCCAAGAACTAGCGGACTACGAGCAGTACTTC
TRBD1	TRBV19	few	TRBJ2-7	CASSASGTGGYEQYF	TGTGCCAGTAGTGCCTCCGGGACAGGGGGCTACGAGCAGTACTTC
.	TRBV19	many	TRBJ2-7	CASSILPGEVYEQYF	TGTGCCAGTAGTATTTTGCCTGGGGAGGTCTACGAGCAGTACTTC
.	TRBV2	few	TRBJ2-1	CASSRLLGPYNEQFF	TGTGCCAGCAGCCGACTCCTAGGACCCTACAATGAGCAGTTCTTC
.	TRBV20-1	.	TRBJ2-7	CSARKISGKAYEQYF	TGCAGTGCTAGAAAGATTAGCGGAAAGGCCTACGAGCAGTACTTC
.	TRBV4-3	many	TRBJ1-3	CASSPYDSSGNTIYF	TGCGCCAGCAGCCCTTACGACTCTTCTGGAAACACCATATATTTT
.	TRBV3-1	.	TRBJ2-1	CASSHVNRELEQFF	TGTGCCAGCAGCCATGTCAACAGAGAGCTTGAGCAGTTCTTC
TRBD1	TRBV7-2	many	TRBJ1-1	CASSLPDRAPTEAFF	TGTGCCAGCAGCTTGCCAGACAGGGCCCCCACTGAAGCTTTCTTT
.	TRBV6-5	many	TRBJ2-7	CASRVTGDEQYF	TGTGCCAGCAGAGTAACAGGTGACGAGCAGTACTTC
TRBD2	TRBV28	few	TRBJ2-2	CASSSLTSGRRGGELFF	TGTGCCAGCAGTTCCTTGACTAGCGGGAGAAGGGGCGGGGAGCTGTTTTTT